The 15 T cell receptor beta chains presented below share a single source sample, sequenced in a study of blood T cell repertoires in COVID-19. Measured with immunoSEQ multiplex PCR; TCRdb has only the in-frame clones, and not every one. The table records approximately 350,000 clones, roughly 87% of them present only once. The specimen sequenced was PBMCs or T cells enriched from blood (not recorded which). The receptors derive from a woman under 40 who had recovered from COVID-19.

V usage is TRBV28 and J usage is TRBJ2-1; 8 bases agree with TRBD2. This CDR3 has 15 amino acids. Unmatched junction bases numbered 8, after V lost 4 bases and J lost 6 bases. Germline loops: CDR1 MDHEN, CDR2 SYDVKM. CDR3: CASSSPGGPANEQFF. The CDR3 nucleotides read TGTGCCAGCAGTTCGCCGGGAGGGCCGGCCAATGAGCAGTTCTTC. Full variable domain (rest looked up from reference TRBV28 and TRBJ2-1): DVKVTQSSRYLVKRTGEKVFLECVQDMDHENMFWYRQDPGLGLRLIYFSYDVKMKEKGDIPEGYSVSREKKERFSLILESASTNQTSMYLCASSSPGGPANEQFFGPGTRLTVL.

This sequence joins TRBV27 and TRBJ2-3; 8 nucleotides agree with TRBD2. V shed 5 bases and J 4 bases; nucleotides not matched to a gene: 17. This CDR3 comprises 18 residues. The germline V gene has CDR1 MNHEY and CDR2 SMNVEV (reference sequence). This CDR3 is CASSPFPPGPGGADTQYF. For the CDR3, the DNA is TGTGCCAGCAGTCCGTTCCCCCCCGGTCCCGGGGGGGCAGATACGCAGTATTTT.

This clone was counted once. The chain is built from TRBV18 and TRBJ2-5, with 9 bases aligning to TRBD2. V was clipped by 2 bases and J by 4 bases; unmatched bases: 2. The CDR3 totals 14 residues. Germline V gene lookup returns CDR1 KGHSH and CDR2 LQKENI. The CDR3 is CASSPALAGETQYF. CDR3 DNA: TGTGCCAGCTCACCAGCACTAGCGGGAGAGACCCAGTACTTC.

V is TRBV4-1 and J is TRBJ2-1; 10 bases are a match to TRBD2. The ends lost 4 bases at V and 8 bases at J; junction bases unmatched: 11. The CDR3 length is 16 residues. Germline V lookup: CDR1 MGHRA, CDR2 YSYEKL. This CDR3 reads CASSPHSGRAEDEQFF. Written as DNA, the CDR3 is TGCGCCAGCAGCCCCCACAGCGGGAGGGCTGAAGATGAGCAGTTCTTC.

This chain connects TRBV11-2 to TRBJ2-5; 14 bases are shared with TRBD2. J lost 4 bases, V lost 5 bases, and 3 bases had no gene match. Per the germline V gene, CDR1 is SGHAT and CDR2 is FQNNGV. The CDR3 length is 15 residues. CDR3 residues: CASSLTSGRAETQYF. The CDR3, as DNA: TGTGCCAGCAGCCTGACTAGCGGGAGGGCAGAGACCCAGTACTTC.

This rearrangement joins TRBV7-9 to TRBJ2-7, with D tentatively TRBD1 (6 bases). CDR3 length equals 15 residues. Germline V gene sequence: CDR1 SEHNR, CDR2 FQNEAQ (reference sequence). V gave up 5 bases and J gave up 5 bases, with 19 bases separating them. Here the CDR3 DNA reads TGTGCCAGCAGCCCCGCCGGGACAAGTTCGAACGAGCAGTACTTC. Translated: CASSPAGTSSNEQYF.

V gene TRBV4-1 combines with J gene TRBJ2-7; D ambiguous. The CDR3 totals 13 residues. V was shortened by 1 base and J by 7 bases, with 11 bases between the two germline ends. Germline V lookup: CDR1 MGHRA, CDR2 YSYEKL. As DNA, the CDR3 is TGCGCCAGCAGCCAAGTCCAGTCAGGAGAGCAGTACTTC. Translation gives CASSQVQSGEQYF.

Only a few counts were recorded for this clone. V and J are TRBV6-2 or TRBV6-3 and TRBJ2-7, with D perhaps matching TRBD1 (5 bases). Trimming removed 5 bases from V and 6 bases from J, with 8 bases in between. Germline CDR1 is MNHEY and CDR2 is SVGEGT. The CDR3 is made up of 11 amino acids. The CDR3 bases are TGTGCCAGCAGTCAAGGGGTCGAGCAGTACTTC. Translation: CASSQGVEQYF.

This clone appeared once. J is TRBJ2-5 and V is TRBV24-1; 13 bases are shared with TRBD2. CDR1 is KGHDR and CDR2 is SFDVKD in the germline V gene. The CDR3 has 17 residues. J was trimmed by 2 bases and V by 2 bases; bases with no gene match: 4. CDR3 DNA: TGTGCCACCAGTGATTCGAGACTAGCGGGGGGTCAAGAGACCCAGTACTTC. This encodes CATSDSRLAGGQETQYF.

The chain combines TRBV27 with TRBJ2-3; TRBD2 matches 8 bases. Germline CDR1 and CDR2: MNHEY and SMNVEV (reference sequence). The CDR3 sequence is 17 residues long. The ends lost 2 bases at V and 4 bases at J; junction bases unmatched: 11. The CDR3 spells CASSLRGLGVESDTQYF. CDR3 bases: TGTGCCAGCAGTTTAAGGGGACTAGGGGTGGAATCAGATACGCAGTATTTT.

This sequence joins TRBV7-9 and TRBJ2-2, with 7 nucleotides matching TRBD1. Germline CDR1 and CDR2: SEHNR and FQNEAQ (reference sequence). This CDR3 spans 16 amino acids. V lost 1 base, J lost 6 bases, and 8 bases stayed unmatched. The CDR3 nucleotides are TGTGCCAGCAGCTTAGGTGCTTACGGGACAGCCGGGGAGCTGTTTTTT. Translation gives CASSLGAYGTAGELFF. The complete variable domain, with remaining parts taken from reference TRBV7-9 and TRBJ2-2, reads DTGVSQNPRHKITKRGQNVTFRCDPISEHNRLYWYRQTLGQGPEFLTYFQNEAQLEKSRLLSDRFSAERPKGSFSTLEIQRTEQGDSAMYLCASSLGAYGTAGELFFGEGSRLTVL.

The chain combines TRBV27 with TRBJ2-1; no clear D. In germline, CDR1 is MNHEY, CDR2 SMNVEV (reference sequence). The CDR3 has 12 amino acids. V gave up 4 bases and J gave up 10 bases, with 11 bases separating them. CDR3 DNA: TGTGCCAGCAGTTGGCTAGGTAGAGAGCAGTTCTTC. Translation gives CASSWLGREQFF.

The CDR3 reads CASSSPRGHGGELFF. Here the CDR3 DNA reads TGTGCCAGTAGTTCTCCCAGGGGGCACGGCGGGGAGCTGTTTTTT. The chain links TRBV19 to TRBJ2-2; 8 nucleotides agree with TRBD1. CDR1 and CDR2 (germline): LNHDA, SQIVND (reference sequence). This CDR3 is built from 15 residues. V lost 5 bases to trimming and J lost 7 bases; unmatched junction nucleotides: 9. The whole variable domain, remainder taken from reference TRBV19 and TRBJ2-2, is DGGITQSPKYLFRKEGQNVTLSCEQNLNHDAMYWYRQDPGQGLRLIYYSQIVNDFQKGDIAEGYSVSREKKESFPLTVTSAQKNPTAFYLCASSSPRGHGGELFFGEGSRLTVL.

V and J are TRBV6-1 and TRBJ2-7; D perhaps matches TRBD1 (6 bases). The CDR3 has 15 residues. Trimming took off 3 bases at V and 5 bases at J, with 17 bases between the two ends. The germline CDR1 and CDR2 sequences are MNHNS and SASEGT. The CDR3: CASSDQGHPRNEQYF. The CDR3 region has the DNA TGTGCCAGCAGTGACCAGGGGCATCCAAGAAACGAGCAGTACTTC.

V gene TRBV19 combines with J gene TRBJ2-3, with D maybe TRBD1 (5 bases). Per germline, CDR1 LNHDA and CDR2 SQIVND (reference sequence). The V and J ends lost 1 base and 2 bases respectively, with 10 bases between them. This CDR3 comprises 15 residues. The CDR3 sequence is CASSIAAGITDTQYF. In DNA form, the CDR3 reads TGTGCCAGTAGTATAGCAGCAGGGATCACAGATACGCAGTATTTT.